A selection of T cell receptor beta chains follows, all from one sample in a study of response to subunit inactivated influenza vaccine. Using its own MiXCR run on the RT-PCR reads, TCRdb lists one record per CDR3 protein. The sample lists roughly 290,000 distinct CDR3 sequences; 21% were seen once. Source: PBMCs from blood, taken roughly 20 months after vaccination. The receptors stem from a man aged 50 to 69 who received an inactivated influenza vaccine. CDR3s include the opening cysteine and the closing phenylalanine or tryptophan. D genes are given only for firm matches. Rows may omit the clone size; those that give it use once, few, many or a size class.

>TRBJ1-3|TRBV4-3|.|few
TGCGCCAGCAGCCAAGAGCCGCCGGGGGACGGAAACACCATATATTTT
CASSQEPPGDGNTIYF
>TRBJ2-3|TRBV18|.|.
TGTGCCAGCTCGGCAAATACAGATACGCAGTATTTT
CASSANTDTQYF
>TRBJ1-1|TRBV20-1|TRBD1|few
TGCAGTGCTCGCCTGGACAGGGTTAAGGCTTTCTTT
CSARLDRVKAFF
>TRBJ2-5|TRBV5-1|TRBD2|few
TGCGCCAGAAGAGCGGGAGAAAGCTATAGGGAGACCCAGTACTTC
CARRAGESYRETQYF
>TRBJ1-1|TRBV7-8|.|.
TGTGCCAGCAGCTTGACATTTAATAGGCTGAACACTGAAGCTTTCTTT
CASSLTFNRLNTEAFF
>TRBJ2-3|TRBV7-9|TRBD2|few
TGTGCCAGCAGCTTTAAATGGCGGGAGGAAGATACGCAGTATTTT
CASSFKWREEDTQYF
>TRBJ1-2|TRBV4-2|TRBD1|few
TGTGCCAGCAGCCAAGAGCGAGGGGGCCCCGTTGGCTACACCTTC
CASSQERGGPVGYTF
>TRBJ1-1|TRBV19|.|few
TGTGCCAGTAGTACGCGGACAGCCCGGCGGGACACTGAAGCTTTCTTT
CASSTRTARRDTEAFF
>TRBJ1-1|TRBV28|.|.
TGTGCCAGCAGGAGCTGGGGCGCCGCTATGAACACTGAAGCTTTCTTT
CASRSWGAAMNTEAFF
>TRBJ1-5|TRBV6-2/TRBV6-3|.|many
TGTGCCAGCAGCCCCAGCGGTCCTCGCAATCAGCCCCAGCATTTT
CASSPSGPRNQPQHF
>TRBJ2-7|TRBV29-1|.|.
TGCAGCGTCGAGAGGGGGACCTCCTACGAGCAGTACTTC
CSVERGTSYEQYF
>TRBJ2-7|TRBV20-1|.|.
TGCAGTGCTAGAGACCTTCTTGGGACAACTTACGAGCAGTACTTC
CSARDLLGTTYEQYF
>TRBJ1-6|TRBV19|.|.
TGTGCCAGTAGTATTTTCCCTCCAGGTTTTATGGCCCTCCACTTT
CASSIFPPGFMALHF
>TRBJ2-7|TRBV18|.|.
TGTGCCAGCTCACCACCGGTAACTTACGAGCAGTACTTC
CASSPPVTYEQYF
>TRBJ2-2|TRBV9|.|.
TGTGCCAGCAGCGGTTACAGTACCACCGGGGAGCTGTTTTTT
CASSGYSTTGELFF
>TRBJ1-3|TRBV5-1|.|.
TGCGCCAGCAGCTTGGAGGTTGGTGGATCTGGAAACACCATATATTTT
CASSLEVGGSGNTIYF
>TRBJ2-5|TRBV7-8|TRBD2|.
TGTGCCAGCAGCGAGAAGCGGGGCTTCCAAGAGACCCAGTACTTC
CASSEKRGFQETQYF
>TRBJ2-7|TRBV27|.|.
TGTGCCAGCAGTCATATTGGCCAGGGTTCCTACGAGCAGTACTTC
CASSHIGQGSYEQYF
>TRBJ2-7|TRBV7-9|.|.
TGTGCCAGCAGCTTAGGTCGCGGGGGCTTGCGTGGCTACGAGCAGTACTTC
CASSLGRGGLRGYEQYF
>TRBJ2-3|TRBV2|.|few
TGTGCCAGCAGAGGGGACTTGGATACGCAGTATTTT
CASRGDLDTQYF
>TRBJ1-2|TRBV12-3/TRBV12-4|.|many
TGTGCCAGCAGTTTAAGCGCAGGGAGGCATGGCTACACCTTC
CASSLSAGRHGYTF
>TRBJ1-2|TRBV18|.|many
TGTGCCAGCTCACCACAGATGAGGAACCCCGAGCGCTATGGCTACACCTTC
CASSPQMRNPERYGYTF